Each of the 30 T cell receptor beta chains below was sequenced from the same sample in a study of blood T cell repertoires in COVID-19. Repertoires were generated with immunoSEQ multiplex PCR, while TCRdb's copy carries only in-frame clones and drops some. The data show over 200,000 clones, 85% to 90% seen once. Sequenced material: PBMCs or T cells enriched from blood (not recorded which). These receptors all come from a woman aged 30 to 39 with acute COVID-19.

This chain connects TRBV12-3 or TRBV12-4 to TRBJ2-5; a weak D match, TRBD2 (6 bases). V was clipped by 5 bases and J by 5 bases, with 12 bases between them. This CDR3 is built from 13 residues. The CDR3 loop is CASSPTSWETQYF. The CDR3, as DNA: TGTGCCAGCAGTCCGACTAGTTGGGAGACCCAGTACTTC.

This sequence joins TRBV5-1 and TRBJ2-2; 7 nucleotides line up with TRBD1. Germline V gene lookup returns CDR1 SGHRS and CDR2 YFSETQ. This CDR3 region has 15 residues. V gave up 5 bases and J gave up 0 bases; unmatched junction bases: 4. CDR3 coding DNA: TGCGCCAGCAGGAACAGGGGCACGAACACCGGGGAGCTGTTTTTT. Translation: CASRNRGTNTGELFF.

Turning to this clone: At one end, the junction sequence differs from germline, possibly due to a read error. The V and J genes are TRBV30 and TRBJ2-1; TRBD2 matches 13 bases. Germline loops: CDR1 GTSNPN, CDR2 SVGIG (reference sequence). The CDR3 consists of 13 residues. The CDR3 DNA is TGCGGATGGACTAGCGGGGGTTACAATGAGCAGTTCTTC. Its translation: CGWTSGGYNEQFF.

V is TRBV5-1 and J is TRBJ1-1, with TRBD1 matching over 11 bases. The CDR3 runs to 16 residues. Germline CDR1 and CDR2: SGHRS and YFSETQ. Trimming at V came to 3 bases and at J to 5 bases, leaving 9 bases not matched to a gene. This CDR3 reads CASSWTGGAVGTEAFF. The CDR3 region has the DNA TGCGCCAGCAGCTGGACAGGGGGCGCGGTTGGAACTGAAGCTTTCTTT.

The gene calls are TRBV7-2 and TRBJ2-2, with 12 bases fitting TRBD2. The CDR3 is 15 amino acids. Germline CDR1 reads SGHTA; CDR2 reads FQGNSA. The junction had 0 bases not matched to a gene; V was cut back by 1 base and J by 6 bases. The CDR3 reads CASSLGTSGAGELFF. The CDR3 nucleotides are TGTGCCAGCAGCTTAGGGACTAGCGGGGCCGGGGAGCTGTTTTTT. Variable domain in full (rest from reference TRBV7-2 and TRBJ2-2): GAGVSQSPSNKVTEKGKDVELRCDPISGHTALYWYRQSLGQGLEFLIYFQGNSAPDKSGLPSDRFSAERTGGSVSTLTIQRTQQEDSAVYLCASSLGTSGAGELFFGEGSRLTVL.

The chain uses TRBV5-1 and TRBJ1-1; D ambiguous. The CDR3 consists of 13 residues. The germline V gene encodes CDR1 SGHRS and CDR2 YFSETQ. The germline V and J ends were trimmed by 2 bases and 6 bases, with 11 bases remaining between them. CDR3 DNA sequence: TGCGCCAGCAGCTTTTCCGAGAGGGCTGAAGCTTTCTTT. Its protein product is CASSFSERAEAFF.

V and J are TRBV18 and TRBJ2-2; 8 bases align to TRBD1. The CDR3 spans 16 residues. V lost 3 bases, J lost 4 bases, and 7 bases stayed unmatched. The germline V gene encodes CDR1 KGHSH and CDR2 LQKENI. Here the CDR3 reads CASSPTDRELTGELFF. The DNA of the CDR3 is TGTGCCAGCTCACCCACGGACAGGGAGCTCACCGGGGAGCTGTTTTTT.

This clone has just one count. The chain has TRBV3-1 (or the pseudogene TRBV3-2) and TRBJ2-1; 7 bases match TRBD1. The CDR3 contains 15 residues. With 0 bases clipped from V and 6 bases from J, the junction kept 5 bases outside the gene matches. The germline V gene encodes CDR1 LGHDT and CDR2 YNNKEL (reference sequence). The CDR3 protein is CASSQEATGSNEQFF. In DNA form, the CDR3 reads TGTGCCAGCAGCCAAGAGGCGACAGGGAGCAATGAGCAGTTCTTC.

The chain links TRBV6-5 to TRBJ1-1, with D unresolved. This CDR3 region has 15 residues. Germline CDR1 is MNHEY and CDR2 is SVGAGI. Trimming took off 6 bases at V and 1 base at J, with 15 bases between the two ends. CDR3 protein: CASSPIEGTNTEAFF. The CDR3 nucleotides are TGTGCCAGCAGCCCCATTGAGGGAACGAACACTGAAGCTTTCTTT.

This clone showed up just once. The rearrangement joins TRBV9 to TRBJ2-7; 7 nucleotides line up with TRBD1. Trimming took 0 bases from V and 6 from J; bases not matched to a gene: 6. Germline V CDR1 and CDR2: SGDLS, YYNGEE. CDR3 size: 14 residues. The CDR3 spells CASSVGGTVSEQYF. The CDR3 DNA reads as TGTGCCAGCAGCGTAGGGGGGACAGTTAGCGAGCAGTACTTC.

This clone was recorded only once. The rearrangement joins TRBV19 to TRBJ2-2; TRBD1 might be the D (5 bases). The CDR3 extends over 13 amino acids. Per the germline V gene, CDR1 is LNHDA and CDR2 is SQIVND (reference sequence). V was cut by 7 bases and J by 4 bases, with 10 bases left in between. The CDR3 loop reads CASIQGPTGELFF. The CDR3 nucleotides read TGTGCCAGTATCCAGGGCCCCACCGGGGAGCTGTTTTTT.

The chain links TRBV15 to TRBJ1-3, with a tentative D call TRBD1 (5 bases). This CDR3 comprises 17 residues. Trimming pared 1 base from V and 0 bases from J, leaving 13 bases between. Germline CDR1 LNHNV, CDR2 YYDKDF (reference sequence). In DNA, the CDR3 is TGTGCCACCAGCAGAGCCGCCGGGGGATACTCTGGAAACACCATATATTTT. Its translation: CATSRAAGGYSGNTIYF.

The genes are TRBV18 and TRBJ2-7, with 10 bases aligning to TRBD1. This CDR3 spans 15 amino acids. Germline CDR1 KGHSH, CDR2 LQKENI. Trimming cost V 4 bases and J 4 bases; bases outside gene matches: 7. DNA for the CDR3: TGTGCCAGCTCACTGGGACAGGGGTGGTCTTACGAGCAGTACTTC. The encoded protein is CASSLGQGWSYEQYF.

The chain couples TRBV9 to TRBJ2-5; no definite D call. Per the germline V gene, CDR1 is SGDLS and CDR2 is YYNGEE. V was cut by 0 bases and J by 4 bases, with 7 bases left in between. CDR3 length equals 13 residues. Here the CDR3 DNA reads TGTGCCAGCAGCGTAGTACCGGTAGAGACCCAGTACTTC. Translating it yields CASSVVPVETQYF.

The V gene is TRBV18, the J gene TRBJ1-6; no clear D gene. The V gene lost 6 bases and the J gene lost 10 bases, with 13 bases spanning the gap. CDR3 length: 13 residues. Germline V gene data show CDR1 as KGHSH and CDR2 as LQKENI. The CDR3 sequence is CASSEKEVSPLHF. Here the CDR3 DNA reads TGTGCCAGCTCCGAGAAGGAGGTCTCACCCCTCCACTTT.

This CDR3 reads CASSWTGAVDTQYF. For the CDR3, the DNA is TGTGCCAGCAGCTGGACAGGGGCTGTAGATACGCAGTATTTT. This rearrangement joins TRBV7-9 to TRBJ2-3; 9 nucleotides match TRBD1. The V and J ends lost 4 bases and 5 bases, in that order; junction bases with no gene match: 4. Germline V gives CDR1 SEHNR, CDR2 FQNEAQ (reference sequence). The CDR3 sequence is 14 residues long.

The chain couples TRBV6-1 to TRBJ1-1; D gene uncertain. The CDR3 contains 14 residues. The V end lost 2 bases, the J end lost 1 base, and 8 bases lay between the germline ends. Germline loops: CDR1 MNHNS, CDR2 SASEGT. The CDR3 reads CASSESSANTEAFF. CDR3 bases: TGTGCCAGCAGTGAAAGCTCTGCGAACACTGAAGCTTTCTTT.

J is TRBJ2-7 and V is TRBV7-9; 11 positions agree with TRBD2. Germline V CDR1 and CDR2: SEHNR, FQNEAQ (reference sequence). The CDR3 contains 15 residues. After removal of 5 bases from V and 4 bases from J, the junction contained 7 bases not matched to a gene. CDR3 region: CASSPTSGVVYEQYF. The CDR3 DNA follows: TGTGCCAGCAGCCCGACTAGCGGGGTTGTTTACGAGCAGTACTTC.

V and J are TRBV7-3 and TRBJ2-1, with D tentatively TRBD2 (6 bases). This CDR3 comprises 17 residues. V lost 5 bases and J lost 0, with 17 bases in between. The germline gives CDR1 SGHTA, CDR2 FQGTGA. CDR3 sequence (DNA): TGTGCCAGCAGCCCCGGGACTCGACATAGCTCCTACAATGAGCAGTTCTTC. As protein: CASSPGTRHSSYNEQFF.

The gene calls are TRBV5-4 and TRBJ2-1; D possibly corresponds to TRBD1 (6 bases). The V and J ends lost 0 bases and 8 bases respectively, with 9 bases between them. This CDR3 has 13 residues. Per the germline V gene, CDR1 is SGHNT and CDR2 is YYREEE (reference sequence). In DNA form, the CDR3 reads TGTGCCAGCAGCTTGGACAGGGCCGATGAGCAGTTCTTC. The encoded protein is CASSLDRADEQFF.

V usage is TRBV19 and J usage is TRBJ2-4; TRBD2 agrees at 12 bases. This CDR3 contains 17 residues. With 5 bases clipped from V and 4 bases from J, the junction kept 9 bases outside the gene matches. Per germline, CDR1 LNHDA and CDR2 SQIVND (reference sequence). DNA of the CDR3: TGTGCCAGTAGTTCCCCAGGGCTAGCGGGGGGGAAAAACATTCAGTACTTC. It is translated as CASSSPGLAGGKNIQYF.

The chain links TRBV4-3 to TRBJ1-2; 7 positions match TRBD1. This CDR3 spans 16 amino acids. Trimming cost V 0 bases and J 2 bases; bases outside gene matches: 6. Germline loops: CDR1 LGHNA, CDR2 YSLEER. For the CDR3, the DNA is TGCGCCAGCAGCCAAGAGTTTGGACAGGCCAACTATGGCTACACCTTC. It specifies CASSQEFGQANYGYTF.

The chain uses TRBV11-2 and TRBJ2-3, with a weak D call TRBD2 (6 bases). This CDR3 region has 15 residues. Looked up from germline, CDR1 is SGHAT and CDR2 is FQNNGV. Deletions cut 0 bases from V and 2 bases from J, with 9 bases between. In nucleotides, the CDR3 is TGTGCCAGCAGCTTAGATCGGACTATCACAGATACGCAGTATTTT. It specifies CASSLDRTITDTQYF.

This clone appeared once. The chain is built from TRBV4-1 and TRBJ2-3, with 9 bases that match TRBD1. The trim removed 4 bases at V and 3 bases at J, leaving 5 bases unmatched. The CDR3 spans 15 residues. The germline gives CDR1 MGHRA, CDR2 YSYEKL. The CDR3 spells CASSPWTGETDTQYF. The CDR3 DNA follows: TGCGCCAGCAGCCCCTGGACAGGGGAGACAGATACGCAGTATTTT.

The chain has TRBV28 and TRBJ2-5, with TRBD1 identical over 9 bases. V lost 4 bases to trimming and J lost 4 bases; unmatched junction nucleotides: 7. Germline V lookup: CDR1 MDHEN, CDR2 SYDVKM. The CDR3 spans 15 residues. CDR3 region: CASSSSGTGRETQYF. The CDR3 nucleotides are TGTGCCAGCAGTTCTTCCGGGACAGGGCGAGAGACCCAGTACTTC.

J is TRBJ1-1 and V is TRBV10-1, with 8 bases matching TRBD1. CDR1 and CDR2 from the germline V gene are WNHNN and SYGVQD (reference sequence). Trimming took 3 bases from V and 6 from J; bases not matched to a gene: 6. The CDR3 is 14 residues long. In DNA form, the CDR3 reads TGCGCCAGCAGTGAAAGGACAGGGTCATCTGAAGCTTTCTTT. Its translation is CASSERTGSSEAFF.

This rearrangement joins TRBV12-3 or TRBV12-4 to TRBJ1-2; D is ambiguous. V was clipped by 7 bases and J by 2 bases, with 11 bases between them. The CDR3 sequence is 13 residues long. The CDR3 loop reads CASTGNRNYGYTF. The CDR3 DNA reads TGTGCCAGCACCGGGAATAGGAACTATGGCTACACCTTC.

The rearrangement uses TRBV2 and TRBJ2-7; the D gene is possibly TRBD2 (7 bases). This CDR3 contains 11 residues. The V gene lost 11 bases and the J gene lost 3 bases, with 11 bases spanning the gap. CDR1 and CDR2 from the germline V gene are SNHLY and FYNNEI. Here the CDR3 DNA reads TGTGCCGGGAGGGGGAACTACGAGCAGTACTTC. It encodes CAGRGNYEQYF.

V and J are TRBV30 and TRBJ2-2; D perhaps matches TRBD1 (5 bases). The germline CDR1 and CDR2 sequences are GTSNPN and SVGIG (reference sequence). V lost 0 bases to trimming and J lost 6 bases, with 17 bases between them. CDR3 length equals 16 residues. The DNA for the CDR3 is TGTGCCTGGAGTGTACCAGTGGTTAGGGGCGCCGGGGAGCTGTTTTTT. Protein sequence: CAWSVPVVRGAGELFF.

This clone was recorded only once. The chain is built from TRBV19 and TRBJ2-1, with D maybe TRBD1 (6 bases). CDR1 and CDR2 (germline): LNHDA, SQIVND (reference sequence). The CDR3 has 13 residues. Deletions cut 5 bases from V and 5 bases from J, with 10 bases between. CDR3 residues: CASSQWTDNEQFF. The CDR3 DNA reads as TGTGCCAGTAGTCAGTGGACAGACAATGAGCAGTTCTTC.